This T cell receptor beta chain was obtained from a study of blood T cells in healthy people across ages. Study context: In model experiments, template switching was able to capture about one barcoded beta molecule for every two T cells that were present.

Alongside a J-beta primer mix, a sample-barcoded 5' primer served in a second PCR lasting about 6 to 12 cycles. A template-switch adaptor that had 12 random nucleotides put a tag on each cDNA molecule. The yield of each sample was at least 2.5 million CDR3-containing paired-end reads. TCRdb fed the 5' RACE reads into MiXCR, producing one record per CDR3 protein. Of roughly 2 million distinct CDR3 sequences in the sample, around half are singletons; the top ten hold about 2.1%. The CDR3 covers 16 residues. Per germline, CDR1 MNHEY and CDR2 SVGAGI. The V gene lost 2 bases and the J gene lost 0 bases, with 13 bases spanning the gap.

The clonotype comes from a middle-aged woman in good health. Sample: blood. This sequence joins TRBV6-5 and TRBJ1-1; D is perhaps TRBD1 (5 bases). The CDR3 sequence: CASSYLTEGMNTEAFF. The DNA of the CDR3 is TGTGCCAGCAGTTACCTGACAGAAGGAATGAACACTGAAGCTTTCTTT.